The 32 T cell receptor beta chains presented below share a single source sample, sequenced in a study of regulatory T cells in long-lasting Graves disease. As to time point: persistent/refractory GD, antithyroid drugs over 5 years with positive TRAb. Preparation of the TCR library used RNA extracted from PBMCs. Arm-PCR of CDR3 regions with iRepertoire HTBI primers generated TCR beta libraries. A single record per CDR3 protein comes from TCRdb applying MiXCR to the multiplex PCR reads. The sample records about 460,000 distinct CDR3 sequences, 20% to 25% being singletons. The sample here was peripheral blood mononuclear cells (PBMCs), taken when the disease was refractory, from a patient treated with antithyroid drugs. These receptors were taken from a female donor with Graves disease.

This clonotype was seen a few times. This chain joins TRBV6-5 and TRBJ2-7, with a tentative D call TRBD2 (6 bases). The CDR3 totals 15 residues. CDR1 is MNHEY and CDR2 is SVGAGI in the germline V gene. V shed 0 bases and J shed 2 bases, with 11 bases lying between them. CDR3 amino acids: CASSYSIGGTYEQYF. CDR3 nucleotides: TGTGCCAGCAGTTACTCGATTGGGGGGACCTACGAGCAGTACTTC.

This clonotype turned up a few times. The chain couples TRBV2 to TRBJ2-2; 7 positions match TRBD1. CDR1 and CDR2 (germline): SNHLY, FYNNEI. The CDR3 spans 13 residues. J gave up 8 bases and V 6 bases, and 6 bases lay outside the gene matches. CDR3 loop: CASSPQGVGELFF. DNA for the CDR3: TGTGCCAGCAGCCCCCAGGGGGTAGGGGAGCTGTTTTTT. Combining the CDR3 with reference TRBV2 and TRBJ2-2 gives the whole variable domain EPEVTQTPSHQVTQMGQEVILRCVPISNHLYFYWYRQILGQKVEFLVSFYNNEISEKSEIFDDQFSVERPDGSNFTLKIRSTKLEDSAMYFCASSPQGVGELFFGEGSRLTVL.

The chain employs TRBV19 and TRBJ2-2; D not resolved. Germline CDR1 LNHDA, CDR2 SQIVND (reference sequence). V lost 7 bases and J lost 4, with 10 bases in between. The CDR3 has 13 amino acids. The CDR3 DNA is TGTGCCAGTACGGGTCGCGGCACCGGGGAGCTGTTTTTT. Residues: CASTGRGTGELFF.

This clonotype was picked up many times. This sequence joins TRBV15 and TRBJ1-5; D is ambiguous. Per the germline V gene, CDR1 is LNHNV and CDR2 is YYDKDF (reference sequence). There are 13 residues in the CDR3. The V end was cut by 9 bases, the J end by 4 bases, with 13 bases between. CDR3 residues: CATSNGVNQPQHF. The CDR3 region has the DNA TGTGCCACTAGTAACGGGGTGAATCAGCCCCAGCATTTT.

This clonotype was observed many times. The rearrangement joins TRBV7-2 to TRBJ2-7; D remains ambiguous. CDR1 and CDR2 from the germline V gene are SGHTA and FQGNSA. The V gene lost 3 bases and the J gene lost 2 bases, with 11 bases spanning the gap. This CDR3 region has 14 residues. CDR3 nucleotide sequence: TGTGCCAGCAGCTTTGTGAGGAGCACCTACGAGCAGTACTTC. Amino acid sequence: CASSFVRSTYEQYF. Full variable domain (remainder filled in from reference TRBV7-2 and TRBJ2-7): GAGVSQSPSNKVTEKGKDVELRCDPISGHTALYWYRQSLGQGLEFLIYFQGNSAPDKSGLPSDRFSAERTGGSVSTLTIQRTQQEDSAVYLCASSFVRSTYEQYFGPGTRLTVT.

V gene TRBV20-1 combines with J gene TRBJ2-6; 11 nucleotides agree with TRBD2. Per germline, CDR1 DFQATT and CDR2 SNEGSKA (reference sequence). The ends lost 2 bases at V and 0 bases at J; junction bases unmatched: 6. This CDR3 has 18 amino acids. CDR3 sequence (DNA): TGCAGTGCTAGATCCCTAGCGGGGGGCATCTCTGGGGCCAACGTCCTGACTTTC. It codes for CSARSLAGGISGANVLTF.

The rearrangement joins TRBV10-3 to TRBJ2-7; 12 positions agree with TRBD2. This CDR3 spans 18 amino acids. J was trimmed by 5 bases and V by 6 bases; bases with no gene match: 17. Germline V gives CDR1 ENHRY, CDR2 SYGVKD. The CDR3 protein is CAISDSGLAGTDPHEQYF. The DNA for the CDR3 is TGTGCCATCAGCGACTCAGGACTAGCGGGGACAGACCCCCACGAGCAGTACTTC.

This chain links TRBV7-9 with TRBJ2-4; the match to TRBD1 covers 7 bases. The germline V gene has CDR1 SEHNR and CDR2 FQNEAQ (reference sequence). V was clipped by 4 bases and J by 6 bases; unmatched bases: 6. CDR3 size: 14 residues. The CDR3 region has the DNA TGTGCCAGCAGCTCCGGGCGACAGGGAAACATTCAGTACTTC. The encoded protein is CASSSGRQGNIQYF.

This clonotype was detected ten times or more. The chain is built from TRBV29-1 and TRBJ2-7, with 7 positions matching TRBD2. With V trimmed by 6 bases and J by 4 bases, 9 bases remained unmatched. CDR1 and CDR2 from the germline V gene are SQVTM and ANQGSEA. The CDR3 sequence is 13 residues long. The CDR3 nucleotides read TGCAGCGTCGCGTTTGGGGGGGGATACGAGCAGTACTTC. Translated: CSVAFGGGYEQYF.

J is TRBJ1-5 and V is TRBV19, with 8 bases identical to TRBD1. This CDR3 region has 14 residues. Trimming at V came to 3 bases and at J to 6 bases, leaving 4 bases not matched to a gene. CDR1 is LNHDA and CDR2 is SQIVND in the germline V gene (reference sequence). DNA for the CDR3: TGTGCCAGTAGTATGGACAGGGAGGGTCAGCCCCAGCATTTT. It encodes CASSMDREGQPQHF. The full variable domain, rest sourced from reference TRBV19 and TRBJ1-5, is DGGITQSPKYLFRKEGQNVTLSCEQNLNHDAMYWYRQDPGQGLRLIYYSQIVNDFQKGDIAEGYSVSREKKESFPLTVTSAQKNPTAFYLCASSMDREGQPQHFGDGTRLSIL.

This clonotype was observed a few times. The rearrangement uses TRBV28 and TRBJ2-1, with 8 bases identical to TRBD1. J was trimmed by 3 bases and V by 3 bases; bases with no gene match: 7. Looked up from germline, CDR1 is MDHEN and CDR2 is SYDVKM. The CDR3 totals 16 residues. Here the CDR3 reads CASSLGIDRGYNEQFF. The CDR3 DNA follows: TGTGCCAGCAGTTTGGGGATCGACAGGGGCTACAATGAGCAGTTCTTC. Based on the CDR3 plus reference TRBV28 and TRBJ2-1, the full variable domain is DVKVTQSSRYLVKRTGEKVFLECVQDMDHENMFWYRQDPGLGLRLIYFSYDVKMKEKGDIPEGYSVSREKKERFSLILESASTNQTSMYLCASSLGIDRGYNEQFFGPGTRLTVL.

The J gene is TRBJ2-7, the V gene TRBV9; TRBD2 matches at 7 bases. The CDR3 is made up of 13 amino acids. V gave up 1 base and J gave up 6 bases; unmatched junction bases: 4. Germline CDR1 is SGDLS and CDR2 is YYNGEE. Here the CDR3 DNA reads TGTGCCAGCAGCGTATTGCGGGAGCGCGAGCAGTACTTC. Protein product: CASSVLREREQYF.

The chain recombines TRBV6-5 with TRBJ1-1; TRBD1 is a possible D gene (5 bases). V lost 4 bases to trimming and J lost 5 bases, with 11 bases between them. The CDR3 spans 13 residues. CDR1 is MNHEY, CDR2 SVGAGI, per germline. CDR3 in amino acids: CASSSNGGTEAFF. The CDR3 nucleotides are TGTGCCAGCAGTTCTAACGGGGGAACTGAAGCTTTCTTT.

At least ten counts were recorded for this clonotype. The CDR3: CASSFPTTSGEQYF. CDR3 nucleotide sequence: TGTGCCAGCAGCTTTCCAACGACTAGCGGCGAGCAGTACTTC. V is TRBV7-2 and J is TRBJ2-7; 9 nucleotides match TRBD2. J gave up 6 bases and V 3 bases, and 6 bases lay outside the gene matches. Germline lookup yields CDR1 SGHTA and CDR2 FQGNSA. This CDR3 region has 14 residues.

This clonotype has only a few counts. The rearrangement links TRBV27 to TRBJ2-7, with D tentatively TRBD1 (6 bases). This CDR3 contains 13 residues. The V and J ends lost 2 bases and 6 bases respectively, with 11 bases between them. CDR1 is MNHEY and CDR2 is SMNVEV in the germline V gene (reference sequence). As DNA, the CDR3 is TGTGCCAGCAGTTTAAGTAGGGGGACCGAGCAGTACTTC. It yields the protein CASSLSRGTEQYF.

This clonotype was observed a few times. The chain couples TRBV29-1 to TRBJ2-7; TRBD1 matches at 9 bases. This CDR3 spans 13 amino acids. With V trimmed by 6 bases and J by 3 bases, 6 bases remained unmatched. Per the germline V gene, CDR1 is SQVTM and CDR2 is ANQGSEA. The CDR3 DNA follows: TGCAGCGTCGAGGGACAGGGACGCTACGAGCAGTACTTC. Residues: CSVEGQGRYEQYF.

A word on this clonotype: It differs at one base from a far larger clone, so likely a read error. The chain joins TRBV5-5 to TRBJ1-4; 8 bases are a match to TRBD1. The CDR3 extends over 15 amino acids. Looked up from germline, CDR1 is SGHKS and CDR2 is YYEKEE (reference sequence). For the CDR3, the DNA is TGTGTCAGCAGCTCCGGACAGGGAGGGAGAGAAAAACTGTTTTTT. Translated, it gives CVSSSGQGGREKLFF. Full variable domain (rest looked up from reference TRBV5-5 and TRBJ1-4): DAGVTQSPTHLIKTRGQQVTLRCSPISGHKSVSWYQQVLGQGPQFIFQYYEKEERGRGNFPDRFSARQFPNYSSELNVNALLLGDSALYLCVSSSGQGGREKLFFGSGTQLSVL.

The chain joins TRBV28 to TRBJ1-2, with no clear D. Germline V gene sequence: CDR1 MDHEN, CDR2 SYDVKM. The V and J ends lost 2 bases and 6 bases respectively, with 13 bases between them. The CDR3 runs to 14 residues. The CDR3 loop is CASSLGFERDGYTF. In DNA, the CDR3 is TGTGCCAGCAGTTTAGGGTTTGAGAGGGATGGCTACACCTTC.

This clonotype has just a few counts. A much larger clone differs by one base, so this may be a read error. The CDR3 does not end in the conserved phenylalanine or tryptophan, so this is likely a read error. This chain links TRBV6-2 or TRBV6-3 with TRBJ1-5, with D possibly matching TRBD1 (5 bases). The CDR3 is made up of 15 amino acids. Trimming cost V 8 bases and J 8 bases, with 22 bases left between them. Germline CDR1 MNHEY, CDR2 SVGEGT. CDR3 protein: CASLSGWDSREPQHL. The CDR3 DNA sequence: TGTGCCAGCCTTTCAGGGTGGGACTCCCGGGAGCCCCAGCATCTT.

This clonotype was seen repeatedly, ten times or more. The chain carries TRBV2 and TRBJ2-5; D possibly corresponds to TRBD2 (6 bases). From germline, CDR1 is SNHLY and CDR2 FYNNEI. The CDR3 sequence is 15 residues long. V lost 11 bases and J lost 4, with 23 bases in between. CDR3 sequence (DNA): TGTGCCGCAGCGGGCGGGCGGGAAATAGGAGAGACCCAGTACTTC. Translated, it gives CAAAGGREIGETQYF.

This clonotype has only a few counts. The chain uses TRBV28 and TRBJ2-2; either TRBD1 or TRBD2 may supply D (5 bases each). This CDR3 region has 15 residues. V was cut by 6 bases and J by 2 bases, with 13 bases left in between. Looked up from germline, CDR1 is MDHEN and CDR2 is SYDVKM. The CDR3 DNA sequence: TGTGCCAGCAGGATGACGGGACGCAACACCGGGGAGCTGTTTTTT. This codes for CASRMTGRNTGELFF.

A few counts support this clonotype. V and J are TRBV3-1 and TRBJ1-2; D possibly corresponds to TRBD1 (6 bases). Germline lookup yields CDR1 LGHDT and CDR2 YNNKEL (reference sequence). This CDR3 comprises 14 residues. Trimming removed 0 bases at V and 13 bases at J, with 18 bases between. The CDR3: CASSQDSVDSQGTF. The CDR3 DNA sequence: TGTGCCAGCAGCCAAGATTCAGTGGACAGTCAAGGCACCTTC. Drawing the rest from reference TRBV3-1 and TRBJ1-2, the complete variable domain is DTAVSQTPKYLVTQMGNDKSIKCEQNLGHDTMYWYKQDSKKFLKIMFSYNNKELIINETVPNRFSPKSPDKAHLNLHINSLELGDSAVYFCASSQDSVDSQGTFGSGTRLTVV.

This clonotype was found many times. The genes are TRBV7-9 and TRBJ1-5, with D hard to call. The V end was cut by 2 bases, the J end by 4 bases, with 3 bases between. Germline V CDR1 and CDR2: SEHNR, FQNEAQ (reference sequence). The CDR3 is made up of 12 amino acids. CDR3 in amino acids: CASSLLNQPQHF. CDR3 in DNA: TGTGCCAGCAGCTTACTGAATCAGCCCCAGCATTTT.

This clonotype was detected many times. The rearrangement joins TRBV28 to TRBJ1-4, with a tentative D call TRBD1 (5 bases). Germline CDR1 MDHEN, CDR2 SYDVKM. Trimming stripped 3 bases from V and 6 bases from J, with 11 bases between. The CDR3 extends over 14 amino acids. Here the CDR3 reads CASSLRGLDEKLFF. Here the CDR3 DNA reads TGTGCCAGCAGTTTGAGGGGTTTGGATGAAAAACTGTTTTTT.

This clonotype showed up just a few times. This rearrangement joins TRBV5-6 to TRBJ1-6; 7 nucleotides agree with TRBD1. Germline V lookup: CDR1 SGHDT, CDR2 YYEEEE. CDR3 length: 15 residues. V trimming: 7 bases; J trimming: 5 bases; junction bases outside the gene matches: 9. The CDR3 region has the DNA TGTGCCAGCGGGACAAGGACAGGTGATAATTCACCCCTCCACTTT. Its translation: CASGTRTGDNSPLHF.

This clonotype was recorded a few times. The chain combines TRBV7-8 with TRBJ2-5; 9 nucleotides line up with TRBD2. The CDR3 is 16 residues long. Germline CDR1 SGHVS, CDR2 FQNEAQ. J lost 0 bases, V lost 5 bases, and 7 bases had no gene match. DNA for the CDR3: TGTGCCAGCAGCACCCATGGACTAGCGAACCAAGAGACCCAGTACTTC. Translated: CASSTHGLANQETQYF.

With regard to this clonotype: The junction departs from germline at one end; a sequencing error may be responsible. CDR3 residues: CASSLGTATYEQHF. CDR3 DNA sequence: TGTGCCAGCAGCTTAGGAACAGCTACCTACGAGCAGCACTTC. The J gene is TRBJ2-7, the V gene TRBV11-2; no definite D call. Germline CDR1 reads SGHAT; CDR2 reads FQNNGV. This CDR3 has 14 residues.

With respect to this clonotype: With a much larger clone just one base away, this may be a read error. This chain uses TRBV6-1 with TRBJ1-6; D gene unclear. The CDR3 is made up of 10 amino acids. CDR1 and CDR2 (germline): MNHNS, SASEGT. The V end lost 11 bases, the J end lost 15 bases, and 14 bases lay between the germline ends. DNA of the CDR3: TGTGCCCGTAATTTCGGACGCCTCCACTTT. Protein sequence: CARNFGRLHF.

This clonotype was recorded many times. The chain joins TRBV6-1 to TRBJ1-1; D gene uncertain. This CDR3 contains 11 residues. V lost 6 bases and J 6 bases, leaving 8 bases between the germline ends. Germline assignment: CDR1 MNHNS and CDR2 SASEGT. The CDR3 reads CASSREAEAFF. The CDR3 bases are TGTGCCAGCAGCCGTGAGGCTGAAGCTTTCTTT.

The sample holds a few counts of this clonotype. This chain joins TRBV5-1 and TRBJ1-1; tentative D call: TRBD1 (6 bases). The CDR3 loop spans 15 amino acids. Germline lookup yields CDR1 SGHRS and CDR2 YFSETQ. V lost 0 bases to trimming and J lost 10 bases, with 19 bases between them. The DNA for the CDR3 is TGCGCCAGCAGCTTGGGTGGGGGGCTTCACCGTGGAGCTTTCTTT. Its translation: CASSLGGGLHRGAFF.

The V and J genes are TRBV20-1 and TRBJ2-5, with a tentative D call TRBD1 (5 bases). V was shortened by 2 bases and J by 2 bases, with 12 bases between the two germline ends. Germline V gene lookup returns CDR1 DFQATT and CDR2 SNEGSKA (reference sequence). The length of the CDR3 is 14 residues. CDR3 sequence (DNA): TGCAGTGCTAGAAGCCCAGGGTTACAAGAGACCCAGTACTTC. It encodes CSARSPGLQETQYF.

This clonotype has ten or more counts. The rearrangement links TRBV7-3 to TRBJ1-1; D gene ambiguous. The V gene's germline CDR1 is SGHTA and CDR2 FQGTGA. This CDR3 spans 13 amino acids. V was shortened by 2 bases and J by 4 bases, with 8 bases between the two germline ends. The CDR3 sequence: CASSLHGSTEAFF. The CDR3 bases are TGTGCCAGCAGCTTACATGGCAGCACTGAAGCTTTCTTT.